Listed below are T cell receptor beta chains from one sample, sequenced in a study of glioma-infiltrating T cells after dendritic cell vaccination. Clones were read by immunoSEQ multiplex PCR, and TCRdb kept only the in-frame ones, dropping some. The sample yields around 72,000 clones, roughly 79% seen once. The input for sequencing was blood, taken before dendritic cell vaccination. These receptors were taken from a human donor with glioblastoma. CDR3s include the opening cysteine and the closing phenylalanine or tryptophan. The order of the fields is V gene, J gene, clone size, D gene, CDR3 protein, CDR3 DNA. The D gene is left open where the match is weak. Size tells how often a clone was seen (once, few, many) or the class of an expanded clone, and some rows leave it out.

>TRBV29-1|TRBJ2-7|.|TRBD2
CSVDATGGEQYF
TGCAGCGTTGACGCAACGGGGGGCGAGCAGTACTTC
>TRBV7-9|TRBJ2-1|few|TRBD1
CASAGQGISESPYNEQFF
TGTGCCAGCGCCGGACAGGGGATTAGCGAGTCCCCCTACAATGAGCAGTTCTTC
>TRBV6-5|TRBJ2-7|once|TRBD1
CASRDRGNEQYF
TGTGCCAGCCGGGACAGGGGCAACGAGCAGTACTTC
>TRBV5-6|TRBJ2-7|.|.
CASSLATASSYEQYF
TGTGCCAGCAGCTTGGCCACAGCCAGCTCCTACGAGCAGTACTTC
>TRBV5-1|TRBJ1-3|.|.
CASSLSKPSGNTIYF
TGCGCCAGCAGCTTGTCTAAACCCTCTGGAAACACCATATATTTT
>TRBV27|TRBJ2-1|.|.
CASSLNRVNEQFF
TGTGCCAGCAGTTTGAACAGGGTAAATGAGCAGTTCTTC
>TRBV19|TRBJ1-3|once|TRBD1
CASSATGESGNTIYF
TGTGCCAGTAGCGCTACAGGGGAATCGGGAAACACCATATATTTT
>TRBV13|TRBJ1-5|.|TRBD1
CASSSGRTGYSNQPQHF
TGTGCCAGCAGCTCGGGCAGGACAGGTTATAGCAATCAGCCCCAGCATTTT
>TRBV2|TRBJ1-4|.|.
CASSPGTPAYEKLFF
TGTGCCAGCAGTCCGGGGACACCAGCATATGAAAAACTGTTTTTT
>TRBV19|TRBJ1-2|.|TRBD1
CASSQQGIYGYTF
TGTGCCAGTAGCCAACAGGGGATCTATGGCTACACCTTC
>TRBV19|TRBJ2-7|.|TRBD1
CASSTLGQGGAQYF
TGTGCCAGTAGTACCTTGGGACAGGGAGGGGCGCAGTACTTC
>TRBV29-1|TRBJ2-3|.|TRBD2
CSVEQPLAVSTDTQYF
TGCAGCGTTGAACAACCCCTAGCGGTTAGCACAGATACGCAGTATTTT
>TRBV5-1|TRBJ2-5|once|TRBD1
CASSSGRGHETQYF
TGCGCCAGCAGCTCGGGAAGGGGGCATGAGACCCAGTACTTC
>TRBV7-2|TRBJ2-4|.|TRBD2
CASSPPREGNIQYF
TGTGCCAGCAGCCCCCCCCGGGAGGGGAACATTCAGTACTTC
>TRBV6-6|TRBJ2-1|.|.
CASTCRESYNEQFF
TGTGCCAGCACCTGCCGGGAATCCTACAATGAGCAGTTCTTC
>TRBV29-1|TRBJ2-2|.|.
CSVNEFSGELFF
TGCAGCGTTAATGAGTTCTCCGGGGAGCTGTTTTTT
>TRBV7-9|TRBJ1-1|few|TRBD1
CASSSDRAEAFF
TGTGCCAGCAGCTCGGACAGGGCAGAAGCTTTCTTT
>TRBV4-1|TRBJ1-1|.|.
CASSQEGGNTEAFF
TGCGCCAGCAGCCAAGAAGGAGGGAACACTGAAGCTTTCTTT
>TRBV9|TRBJ1-5|.|TRBD1
CASSVGGGVGQPQHF
TGTGCCAGCAGCGTAGGAGGGGGCGTAGGTCAGCCCCAGCATTTT
>TRBV4-1|TRBJ2-5|.|.
CASSSAAGWAAETQYF
TGCGCCAGCAGCTCCGCCGCGGGGTGGGCTGCCGAGACCCAGTACTTC
>TRBV29-1|TRBJ2-7|.|.
CSVEGPLTGYEQYF
TGCAGCGTAGAGGGACCCCTTACAGGGTACGAGCAGTACTTC
>TRBV19|TRBJ1-2|.|.
CASTLETNYGYTF
TGTGCCAGTACTCTTGAGACTAACTATGGCTACACCTTC
>TRBV5-1|TRBJ2-3|once|TRBD1
CASSLAGQGTADTQYF
TGCGCCAGCAGCTTGGCGGGACAGGGGACGGCAGATACGCAGTATTTT
>TRBV5-4|TRBJ1-5|.|.
CASSLAGPGNQPQHF
TGTGCCAGCAGCTTGGCCGGCCCAGGGAATCAGCCCCAGCATTTT
>TRBV6-1|TRBJ2-1|.|TRBD1
CASNRDRDYNEQFF
TGTGCCAGCAACCGGGACAGGGACTACAATGAGCAGTTCTTC
>TRBV6-5|TRBJ1-1|.|.
CASKETGNTEAFF
TGTGCCAGCAAAGAAACAGGGAACACTGAAGCTTTCTTT
>TRBV4-1|TRBJ1-5|.|.
CASSQDGGSSNQPQHF
TGCGCCAGCAGCCAAGATGGAGGTTCTAGCAATCAGCCCCAGCATTTT
>TRBV28|TRBJ1-1|.|.
CASSLADTEAFF
TGTGCCAGCAGTTTGGCGGACACTGAAGCTTTCTTT
>TRBV11-3|TRBJ2-5|.|TRBD1
CASSQGASLGQTQYF
TGTGCCAGCAGCCAGGGGGCCTCGTTGGGGCAGACCCAGTACTTC
>TRBV9|TRBJ1-2|.|.
CASSVEASWGYTF
TGTGCCAGCAGCGTTGAGGCCTCTTGGGGCTACACCTTC
>TRBV6-4|TRBJ2-6|.|.
CASSPTPFSSGANVLTF
TGTGCCAGCAGTCCGACACCATTTTCGTCTGGGGCCAACGTCCTGACTTTC
>TRBV19|TRBJ2-7|.|.
CASSIGRGAYEQYF
TGTGCCAGTAGTATCGGCAGGGGGGCATACGAGCAGTACTTC
>TRBV19|TRBJ1-5|.|.
CASSTNTGFEQPQHF
TGTGCCAGTAGTACCAATACAGGGTTTGAGCAGCCCCAGCATTTT
>TRBV7-2|TRBJ2-1|.|TRBD2
CASSSAALAGAYNEQFF
TGTGCCAGCAGCTCAGCTGCTCTAGCGGGAGCCTACAATGAGCAGTTCTTC
>TRBV7-6|TRBJ1-3|.|.
CASSLSSGGAGNTIYF
TGTGCCAGCAGCTTATCAAGCGGGGGTGCTGGAAACACCATATATTTT
>TRBV7-9|TRBJ1-2|.|.
CASSPVDRQSYGYTF
TGTGCCAGCAGCCCCGTCGACAGGCAGTCCTATGGCTACACCTTC
>TRBV5-6|TRBJ2-1|.|.
CASSFPLAKGNNEQFF
TGTGCCAGCAGCTTCCCACTAGCAAAGGGAAACAATGAGCAGTTCTTC
>TRBV2|TRBJ1-1|.|.
CATQGNWGNTEAFF
TGTGCCACCCAGGGTAACTGGGGGAACACTGAAGCTTTCTTT
>TRBV12-2|TRBJ2-7|.|.
CASRSEPGLPTLFYEQYF
TGTGCAAGTCGCTCTGAACCGGGACTTCCGACTCTTTTCTACGAGCAGTACTTC
>TRBV9|TRBJ1-2|once|TRBD1
CASSVQHYPGQGSYGYTF
TGTGCCAGCAGCGTTCAACACTATCCTGGACAGGGAAGCTATGGCTACACCTTC
>TRBV6-1|TRBJ1-6|.|.
CAGSEIAGAGRSPLHF
TGTGCCGGCAGTGAAATAGCTGGGGCAGGGCGGTCACCCCTCCACTTT
>TRBV4-2|TRBJ2-2|.|TRBD1
CASSHSGTGGPGELFF
TGTGCCAGCAGCCACTCCGGGACAGGGGGTCCCGGGGAGCTGTTTTTT
>TRBV7-2|TRBJ1-4|.|TRBD1
CASSLAGTGDEKLFF
TGTGCCAGCAGCTTAGCAGGGACAGGGGATGAAAAACTGTTTTTT
>TRBV4-1|TRBJ2-3|.|.
CASSSRGDTQYF
TGCGCCAGCAGCAGCAGGGGAGATACGCAGTATTTT